These T cell receptor beta chains were read from a single sample in a study of blood T cell repertoires in COVID-19. Sequencing was performed with immunoSEQ multiplex PCR; in TCRdb, only in-frame clones are kept and a portion is missing. The sample contains around 120,000 clones, about 78% of which appear only once. The material sequenced was peripheral blood. The origin of the receptors is a man between 65 and 85 years old with acute or convalescent COVID-19. The CDR3 runs from the conserved cysteine through the conserved F or W. Fields, in order: D gene, J gene, clone size, V gene, CDR3 protein, CDR3 DNA. D genes are given only for firm matches. Some rows mark clone size as missing; the rest say once, few, many or name a class of expanded clone.

NA,TRBJ1-5,NA,TRBV12-3/TRBV12-4,CASSPNAPAPQHF,TGTGCCAGCAGTCCCAACGCGCCCGCACCCCAGCATTTT
TRBD1,TRBJ1-1,NA,TRBV19,CASKGFGTGVGITEAFF,TGTGCCAGTAAAGGGTTTGGGACAGGGGTTGGCATCACTGAAGCTTTCTTT
NA,TRBJ2-5,NA,TRBV5-1,CASSSDNLNQETQYF,TGCGCCAGCAGTTCGGACAACCTCAACCAAGAGACCCAGTACTTC
NA,TRBJ1-1,NA,TRBV10-3,CAISEGEFTEAFF,TGTGCCATCAGTGAGGGGGAGTTTACTGAAGCTTTCTTT
NA,TRBJ1-5,NA,TRBV20-1,CSASRSTDSNQPQHF,TGCAGTGCTAGTCGGTCGACTGATAGCAATCAGCCCCAGCATTTT
TRBD1,TRBJ1-2,NA,TRBV5-1,CASSWGQGRGYTF,TGCGCCAGCAGCTGGGGACAGGGTAGGGGCTACACCTTC
TRBD1,TRBJ1-5,NA,TRBV19,CASSFPGQAGGPQHF,TGTGCCAGTAGTTTCCCGGGACAGGCTGGGGGGCCCCAGCATTTT
NA,TRBJ1-5,once,TRBV18,CASSPQGHDSNQPQHF,TGTGCCAGCTCACCCCAGGGGCACGATAGCAATCAGCCCCAGCATTTT
TRBD2,TRBJ2-7,NA,TRBV28,CASSLVSGGAKDEQYF,TGTGCCAGCAGTTTAGTTAGCGGGGGAGCCAAAGACGAGCAGTACTTC
NA,TRBJ1-3,NA,TRBV9,CASSVLPGSGNTIYF,TGTGCCAGCAGCGTTCTGCCGGGGTCTGGAAACACCATATATTTT
TRBD1,TRBJ1-5,few,TRBV19,CASAGTGGKQPQHF,TGTGCCAGCGCCGGGACAGGGGGCAAGCAGCCCCAGCATTTT
TRBD1,TRBJ1-2,NA,TRBV18,CASSPTGANYGYTF,TGTGCCAGCTCACCTACAGGGGCGAACTATGGCTACACCTTC
NA,TRBJ1-2,NA,TRBV28,CASSSDTTAGYTF,TGTGCCAGCAGTTCCGATACGACAGCTGGCTACACCTTC
NA,TRBJ1-1,NA,TRBV6-1,CASSERGNTEAFF,TGTGCCAGCAGTGAACGGGGAAACACTGAAGCTTTCTTT
TRBD1,TRBJ2-1,few,TRBV24-1,CATSDQSRGSSYNEQFF,TGTGCCACCAGTGACCAATCCAGGGGGTCTTCCTACAATGAGCAGTTCTTC
NA,TRBJ2-5,NA,TRBV7-9,CASSLAGSQETQYF,TGTGCCAGCAGCTTAGCGGGCAGCCAAGAGACCCAGTACTTC
TRBD1,TRBJ1-6,NA,TRBV5-1,CASSSRDRGTPLHF,TGCGCCAGCAGCAGTCGGGACAGGGGAACACCCCTCCACTTT
TRBD1,TRBJ2-2,many,TRBV7-3,CASSPGQVTGELFF,TGTGCCAGCAGCCCGGGACAGGTCACCGGGGAGCTGTTTTTT
NA,TRBJ1-5,NA,TRBV5-1,CASSLEPGSRQPQHF,TGCGCCAGCAGCTTGGAGCCCGGGTCCCGCCAGCCCCAGCATTTT
TRBD1,TRBJ2-2,NA,TRBV5-1,CASSLRTGTNTGELFF,TGCGCCAGCAGCCTTAGGACAGGGACGAACACCGGGGAGCTGTTTTTT
NA,TRBJ1-2,few,TRBV7-9,CASSLSAWANYGYTF,TGTGCCAGCAGCTTAAGCGCCTGGGCTAACTATGGCTACACCTTC
TRBD1,TRBJ2-5,NA,TRBV5-1,CASSFWGQGGETQYF,TGCGCCAGCAGCTTTTGGGGACAGGGCGGAGAGACCCAGTACTTC
TRBD2,TRBJ2-3,NA,TRBV7-2,CASSLGRGGGGTDTQYF,TGTGCCAGCAGCTTAGGACGTGGCGGGGGGGGGACAGATACGCAGTATTTT
NA,TRBJ2-1,NA,TRBV18,CASSPGLANEQFF,TGTGCCAGCTCACCAGGCCTAGCCAATGAGCAGTTCTTC
NA,TRBJ1-1,once,TRBV13,CASSYRPIHATALNTEAFF,TGTGCCAGCAGCTACCGCCCGATCCACGCGACAGCTTTGAACACTGAAGCTTTCTTT
TRBD2,TRBJ2-2,NA,TRBV3-1/TRBV3-2,CASSPGTSGGPKHPGELFF,TGTGCCAGCAGCCCGGGGACTAGCGGGGGACCAAAACACCCCGGGGAGCTGTTTTTT
NA,TRBJ2-5,NA,TRBV4-3,CASSQGRDNQETQYF,TGCGCCAGCAGCCAAGGCCGGGACAACCAAGAGACCCAGTACTTC
TRBD1,TRBJ2-7,NA,TRBV7-2,CASSLGPTGGPFSYEQYF,TGTGCCAGCAGCTTAGGCCCCACAGGGGGCCCGTTTTCCTACGAGCAGTACTTC
NA,TRBJ1-3,NA,TRBV29-1,CSVVSVGNTIYF,TGCAGCGTTGTTTCGGTTGGAAACACCATATATTTT
NA,TRBJ2-3,many,TRBV3-1/TRBV3-2,CASSPYPGVGTDTQYF,TGTGCCAGCAGCCCATACCCGGGGGTCGGCACAGATACGCAGTATTTT
TRBD1,TRBJ2-2,NA,TRBV2,CASTQGAGTGELFF,TGTGCCAGCACTCAGGGGGCCGGCACCGGGGAGCTGTTTTTT
TRBD1,TRBJ2-7,NA,TRBV24-1,CATTSGTADYEQYF,TGTGCCACCACCTCCGGGACAGCTGACTACGAGCAGTACTTC
TRBD1,TRBJ2-7,NA,TRBV24-1,CATSDSAAGGNEQYF,TGTGCCACCAGTGATTCGGCCGCAGGGGGCAACGAGCAGTACTTC
NA,TRBJ2-1,once,TRBV19,CATNAGAGYNEQFF,TGTGCCACAAATGCAGGGGCCGGCTACAATGAGCAGTTCTTC
NA,TRBJ1-2,NA,TRBV29-1,CSVDHSGVNYGYTF,TGCAGCGTCGATCACAGCGGCGTTAACTATGGCTACACCTTC
NA,TRBJ2-2,NA,TRBV7-6,CASSLPASDTGELFF,TGTGCCAGCAGCTTACCGGCTAGCGACACCGGGGAGCTGTTTTTT
TRBD2,TRBJ2-1,NA,TRBV5-1,CASSGAGLVNEQFF,TGCGCCAGCAGCGGAGCGGGGCTCGTCAATGAGCAGTTCTTC
NA,TRBJ2-2,many,TRBV6-5,CASKNRYSGELFF,TGTGCCAGCAAAAACCGGTACTCCGGGGAGCTGTTTTTT
TRBD1,TRBJ2-2,NA,TRBV15,CATSREQGQITGELFF,TGTGCCACCAGCAGAGAACAGGGACAGATCACCGGGGAGCTGTTTTTT
NA,TRBJ2-5,few,TRBV21-1,CASRDDREQETQYF,TGTGCCAGCCGTGACGACAGAGAACAAGAGACCCAGTACTTC
NA,TRBJ2-1,NA,TRBV7-3,CASSKSTAPYNEQFF,TGTGCCAGCAGCAAATCGACTGCCCCCTACAATGAGCAGTTCTTC
NA,TRBJ2-1,NA,TRBV18,CASSRRDFSNEQFF,TGTGCCAGCTCACGCCGGGACTTTTCCAATGAGCAGTTCTTC
NA,TRBJ2-5,NA,TRBV5-1,CASNEGAGQETQYF,TGCGCCAGCAACGAGGGAGCAGGCCAAGAGACCCAGTACTTC
NA,TRBJ1-4,NA,TRBV30,CAWSPQQAGNEKLFF,TGTGCCTGGAGTCCCCAACAGGCCGGGAATGAAAAACTGTTTTTT
TRBD1,TRBJ2-5,NA,TRBV19,CASSPKDRMQWGTQYF,TGTGCCAGTAGTCCTAAGGACAGGATGCAATGGGGGACCCAGTACTTC
TRBD2,TRBJ2-7,NA,TRBV5-4,CASSLGGTTYEQYF,TGTGCCAGCAGCTTGGGGGGGACTACCTACGAGCAGTACTTC
NA,TRBJ2-3,NA,TRBV15,CATSRDNGRGTQYF,TGTGCCACCAGCAGAGATAACGGCCGAGGGACGCAGTATTTT
NA,TRBJ2-3,few,TRBV5-1,CASSSAPEGADTQYF,TGCGCCAGCAGCTCGGCTCCTGAGGGCGCAGATACGCAGTATTTT
NA,TRBJ2-2,few,TRBV5-1,CAGRGADTGELFF,TGCGCCGGCAGGGGGGCTGACACCGGGGAGCTGTTTTTT
NA,TRBJ2-1,NA,TRBV6-5,CASSSGWRSNEQFF,TGTGCCAGCAGTAGTGGCTGGCGGTCCAATGAGCAGTTCTTC
NA,TRBJ1-1,once,TRBV30,CAWSRNTEAFF,TGTGCCTGGAGTCGTAACACTGAAGCTTTCTTT
TRBD2,TRBJ2-1,NA,TRBV7-3,CASRLAGGPGNEQFF,TGTGCCAGCAGACTAGCGGGGGGGCCCGGGAATGAGCAGTTCTTC
NA,TRBJ1-3,NA,TRBV9,CASSVSSSSGNTIYF,TGTGCCAGCAGCGTGTCTTCCAGCTCTGGAAACACCATATATTTT